Following are 17 T cell receptor beta chains from one sample sequenced in a study of beta chain features in type 1 diabetes. The whole isolated RNA underwent reverse transcription, so sequencing captured expressed TCRB transcripts. Sequenced by immunoSEQ multiplex PCR; TCRdb stores in-frame clones only, minus some. The table lists about 210,000 clones, approximately 11% of them singletons. The sequencing sample was made of central memory CD4+ T cells from blood. The receptors come from a man aged 18 to 30 in good health.

The V and J genes are TRBV5-4 and TRBJ2-3, with D perhaps TRBD2 (6 bases). The germline V gene has CDR1 SGHNT and CDR2 YYREEE (reference sequence). The CDR3 contains 15 residues. Trimming removed 3 bases at V and 4 bases at J, with 15 bases between. The DNA for the CDR3 is TGTGCCAGCAGCTCATCCAAAGGAGGGGCAGATACGCAGTATTTT. Protein product: CASSSSKGGADTQYF.

Only a few counts were recorded for this clone. This sequence joins TRBV7-6 and TRBJ2-1; the match to TRBD2 covers 9 bases. CDR1 SGHVS and CDR2 FNYEAQ come from the germline V gene. There are 14 residues in the CDR3. Unmatched junction bases numbered 3, after V lost 4 bases and J lost 5 bases. The CDR3 DNA is TGTGCCAGCAGCTCTAGCGGGAACCACAATGAGCAGTTCTTC. Protein sequence: CASSSSGNHNEQFF.

This clone was recorded at least ten times. This chain uses TRBV28 with TRBJ2-7; no clear D. Trimming removed 6 bases at V and 2 bases at J, with 14 bases between. The germline CDR1 and CDR2 sequences are MDHEN and SYDVKM. CDR3 length equals 14 residues. CDR3 coding DNA: TGTGCCAGCAGAGGAGAACATCCCACCTACGAGCAGTACTTC. Protein: CASRGEHPTYEQYF. Together with reference TRBV28 and TRBJ2-7, the CDR3 gives the full variable domain: DVKVTQSSRYLVKRTGEKVFLECVQDMDHENMFWYRQDPGLGLRLIYFSYDVKMKEKGDIPEGYSVSREKKERFSLILESASTNQTSMYLCASRGEHPTYEQYFGPGTRLTVT.

This clone was detected only a few times. The DNA for the CDR3 is TGTGCCAGCAGCCCGTGGACTAGCGGGAGAGGGACAGATACGCAGTATTTT. This encodes CASSPWTSGRGTDTQYF. The V and J genes are TRBV7-9 and TRBJ2-3, with 13 bases fitting TRBD2. Germline V gene data show CDR1 as SEHNR and CDR2 as FQNEAQ (reference sequence). J gave up 3 bases and V 5 bases, and 8 bases lay outside the gene matches. The CDR3 is 17 residues long.

This chain links TRBV5-4 with TRBJ2-3, with 7 bases identical to TRBD1. CDR1 is SGHNT, CDR2 YYREEE, per germline (reference sequence). V was clipped by 4 bases and J by 0 bases; unmatched bases: 8. CDR3 length: 16 residues. As DNA, the CDR3 is TGTGCCAGCAGCCCTCCGGGACAGCGGAGCACAGATACGCAGTATTTT. It is translated as CASSPPGQRSTDTQYF. Together with reference TRBV5-4 and TRBJ2-3, the CDR3 gives the full variable domain: ETGVTQSPTHLIKTRGQQVTLRCSSQSGHNTVSWYQQALGQGPQFIFQYYREEENGRGNFPPRFSGLQFPNYSSELNVNALELDDSALYLCASSPPGQRSTDTQYFGPGTRLTVL.

This clone has just a few counts. The genes are TRBV10-3 and TRBJ2-3; TRBD2 matches at 12 bases. Germline V gene lookup returns CDR1 ENHRY and CDR2 SYGVKD. CDR3 size: 16 residues. V dropped 0 bases and J dropped 4; count of bases not matched to a gene: 2. The CDR3 DNA reads TGTGCCATCAGTGAGTCGGCTAGCGGGAGGGCAGATACGCAGTATTTT. Its protein is CAISESASGRADTQYF.

The J gene is TRBJ2-5, the V gene TRBV7-8; 8 nucleotides align to TRBD2. The CDR3 sequence is 12 residues long. Germline lookup yields CDR1 SGHVS and CDR2 FQNEAQ. With V trimmed by 8 bases and J by 5 bases, 4 bases remained unmatched. The CDR3 here is CASDPGGETQYF. In DNA, the CDR3 is TGTGCCAGCGATCCGGGAGGGGAGACCCAGTACTTC.

This clone was picked up many times. The gene calls are TRBV5-1 and TRBJ2-2, with TRBD2 as a possible D gene (5 bases). V lost 7 bases and J 2 bases, leaving 15 bases between the germline ends. This CDR3 is 15 amino acids long. Germline CDR1 SGHRS, CDR2 YFSETQ. The CDR3 sequence is CASDLTGYNTGELFF. The CDR3 nucleotides are TGCGCCAGCGACCTGACGGGATACAACACCGGGGAGCTGTTTTTT. Based on the CDR3 plus reference TRBV5-1 and TRBJ2-2, the full variable domain is KAGVTQTPRYLIKTRGQQVTLSCSPISGHRSVSWYQQTPGQGLQFLFEYFSETQRNKGNFPGRFSGRQFSNSRSEMNVSTLELGDSALYLCASDLTGYNTGELFFGEGSRLTVL.

The chain is built from TRBV6-6 and TRBJ2-1, with 9 positions matching TRBD2. The CDR3 is made up of 16 amino acids. Germline values: CDR1 MNHNY, CDR2 SVGAGI (reference sequence). Trimming cost V 5 bases and J 0 bases; bases outside gene matches: 5. The CDR3 DNA follows: TGTGCCAGCAGTCCCCCACTAGCGGGCTCCTACAATGAGCAGTTCTTC. Amino acid sequence: CASSPPLAGSYNEQFF.

This clone was observed at least ten times. The rearrangement joins TRBV4-3 to TRBJ2-1; D remains ambiguous. The CDR3 consists of 15 residues. Germline loops: CDR1 LGHNA, CDR2 YSLEER. Trimming left V 0 bases short and J 1 base short, with 7 bases between. The CDR3 loop reads CASSQEWSSYNEQFF. Here the CDR3 DNA reads TGCGCCAGCAGCCAAGAGTGGAGTTCCTACAATGAGCAGTTCTTC.

The rearrangement uses TRBV10-3 and TRBJ2-1; possibly TRBD1 for D (6 bases). The CDR3 is made up of 14 amino acids. The ends were cut back, 8 bases at V and 5 bases at J, with 16 bases in the middle. Per the germline V gene, CDR1 is ENHRY and CDR2 is SYGVKD. The CDR3 DNA reads as TGTGCCATCGGTGCCGAAAGGACAGACAATGAGCAGTTCTTC. It specifies CAIGAERTDNEQFF.

This clone was recorded a few times. V gene TRBV5-1 combines with J gene TRBJ2-1, with 7 bases matching TRBD2. This CDR3 contains 15 residues. Germline V gene data show CDR1 as SGHRS and CDR2 as YFSETQ. V trimming: 4 bases; J trimming: 9 bases; junction bases outside the gene matches: 13. The CDR3 region has the DNA TGCGCCAGCAGCACTGACTCCGGGAGGTATGGTGAGCAGTTCTTC. It codes for CASSTDSGRYGEQFF.

This clone has only a few counts. This rearrangement joins TRBV5-4 to TRBJ2-3; D possibly matches TRBD1 or TRBD2 (5 bases each). Germline CDR1 and CDR2: SGHNT and YYREEE (reference sequence). The CDR3 totals 14 residues. Trimming cost V 5 bases and J 4 bases, with 14 bases left between them. The chain's CDR3 is CASRQDFYADTQYF. The CDR3 region has the DNA TGTGCCAGCAGACAGGACTTTTACGCAGATACGCAGTATTTT.

The genes are TRBV5-1 and TRBJ2-1; D call uncertain. The V end was cut by 4 bases, the J end by 9 bases, with 17 bases between. The germline V gene has CDR1 SGHRS and CDR2 YFSETQ. This CDR3 comprises 14 residues. CDR3 amino acids: CASSQRPEVGEQFF. The CDR3, as DNA: TGCGCCAGCAGCCAAAGACCAGAAGTCGGTGAGCAGTTCTTC. The whole variable domain, remainder taken from reference TRBV5-1 and TRBJ2-1, is KAGVTQTPRYLIKTRGQQVTLSCSPISGHRSVSWYQQTPGQGLQFLFEYFSETQRNKGNFPGRFSGRQFSNSRSEMNVSTLELGDSALYLCASSQRPEVGEQFFGPGTRLTVL.

The genes are TRBV27 and TRBJ2-1, with 7 bases identical to TRBD2. The CDR3 spans 17 residues. V gave up 5 bases and J gave up 0 bases; unmatched junction bases: 10. Germline CDR1 and CDR2: MNHEY and SMNVEV (reference sequence). The CDR3 reads CASSSSGRLRSYNEQFF. In DNA form, the CDR3 reads TGTGCCAGCAGTAGTAGCGGGCGGCTACGCTCCTACAATGAGCAGTTCTTC.

The chain recombines TRBV19 with TRBJ2-7; the D gene could be TRBD1 or TRBD2 (5 bases each). V was trimmed by 2 bases and J by 3 bases, leaving 11 bases between them. Germline CDR1 reads LNHDA; CDR2 reads SQIVND (reference sequence). This CDR3 has 14 residues. As DNA, the CDR3 is TGTGCCAGTAGTATACGGGGCAGTGACTACGAGCAGTACTTC. As protein: CASSIRGSDYEQYF.

This clone was observed many times. The J gene is TRBJ2-6, the V gene TRBV29-1; 8 bases are shared with TRBD1. Looked up from germline, CDR1 is SQVTM and CDR2 is ANQGSEA. V lost 6 bases to trimming and J lost 15 bases; unmatched junction nucleotides: 10. This CDR3 spans 12 amino acids. The chain's CDR3 is CSVQRWTGPLTF. The CDR3 region has the DNA TGCAGCGTCCAACGATGGACAGGGCCCCTGACTTTC.